This T cell receptor (beta chain) was identified in a study of blood T cells in healthy people across ages. Germline assignment: CDR1 DFQATT and CDR2 SNEGSKA (reference sequence). The CDR3 runs 16 residues. With 0 bases removed from V and 4 bases from J, the gap between germline ends came to 17 bases. A second about 7 to 11 cycle PCR used barcoded and J-beta primers. TCRdb redid the calling of the 5' RACE reads with MiXCR, one entry per CDR3 protein. The sample lists over a million distinct CDR3 sequences, roughly 45% occurring once. This clonotype was counted a single time. The chain employs TRBV20-1 and TRBJ2-3; D is possibly TRBD2 (5 bases). The receptor's source is a woman between 18 and 29 years old in good health. Material for sequencing was blood. CDR3 residues: CSARESRTGGPDTQYF. The CDR3, as DNA: TGCAGTGCTAGAGAGTCGAGGACGGGCGGGCCAGATACGCAGTATTTT.